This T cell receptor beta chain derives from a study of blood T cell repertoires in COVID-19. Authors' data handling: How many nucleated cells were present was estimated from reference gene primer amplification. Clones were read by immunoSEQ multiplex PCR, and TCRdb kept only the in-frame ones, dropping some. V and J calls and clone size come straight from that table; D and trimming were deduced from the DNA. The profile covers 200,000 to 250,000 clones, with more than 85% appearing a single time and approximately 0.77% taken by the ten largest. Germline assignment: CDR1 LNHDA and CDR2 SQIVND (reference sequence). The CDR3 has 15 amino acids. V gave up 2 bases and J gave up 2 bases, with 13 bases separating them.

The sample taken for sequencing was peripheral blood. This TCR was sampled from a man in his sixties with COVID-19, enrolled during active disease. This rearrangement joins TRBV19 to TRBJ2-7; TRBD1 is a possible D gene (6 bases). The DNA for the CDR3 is TGTGCCAGTAGTATATCAGGGGCGCGGGCCTACGAGCAGTACTTC. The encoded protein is CASSISGARAYEQYF. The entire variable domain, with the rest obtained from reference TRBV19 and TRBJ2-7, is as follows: DGGITQSPKYLFRKEGQNVTLSCEQNLNHDAMYWYRQDPGQGLRLIYYSQIVNDFQKGDIAEGYSVSREKKESFPLTVTSAQKNPTAFYLCASSISGARAYEQYFGPGTRLTVT.